These T cell receptor beta chains were read from a single sample in a study of post-analysis software for immune sequencing data. TCRdb analysed the PCR reads with MiXCR anew, one entry per CDR3 protein. The table lists 650,000 to 900,000 distinct CDR3 sequences, just over 45% of them singletons. The specimen was blood. These receptors all stem from a girl aged 5-17 years with multiple sclerosis. The CDR3 runs from the conserved cysteine through the conserved F or W. D genes are given only for firm matches. Not all rows give a size; the values are once, few, many and, for expanded clones, a class.

v_call: TRBV9
d_call: TRBD2
clone_size: -
j_call: TRBJ2-5
cdr3_nt: TGTGCCAGCAGCGTAGCTGCGGGAGTAGGTGAGACCCAGTACTTC
cdr3_aa: CASSVAAGVGETQYF

v_call: TRBV25-1
d_call: -
clone_size: many
j_call: TRBJ2-5
cdr3_nt: TGTGCCAGCAGTGTACAAGAGACCCAGTACTTC
cdr3_aa: CASSVQETQYF

v_call: TRBV28
d_call: -
clone_size: -
j_call: TRBJ2-3
cdr3_nt: TGTGCCAGCAGTTTAACGGGGTCTGTGCGGAGGGGCGATACGCAGTATTTT
cdr3_aa: CASSLTGSVRRGDTQYF

v_call: TRBV28
d_call: -
clone_size: -
j_call: TRBJ2-3
cdr3_nt: TGTGCCAGCAGCCCGGCACGTCCGGCTGTTCTGGATACGCAGTATTTT
cdr3_aa: CASSPARPAVLDTQYF

v_call: TRBV6-2/TRBV6-3
d_call: -
clone_size: few
j_call: TRBJ2-5
cdr3_nt: TGTGCCAGCAGTTGCTTCGAAGAGACCCAGTACTTC
cdr3_aa: CASSCFEETQYF

v_call: TRBV2
d_call: TRBD2
clone_size: -
j_call: TRBJ2-3
cdr3_nt: TGTGCCAGCAGTGATTGGGTAGCGGGTCGCACAGATACGCAGTATTTT
cdr3_aa: CASSDWVAGRTDTQYF

v_call: TRBV20-1
d_call: -
clone_size: -
j_call: TRBJ2-1
cdr3_nt: TGCAGTGTGCTAGCCTATGAGCAGTTCTTC
cdr3_aa: CSVLAYEQFF

v_call: TRBV20-1
d_call: -
clone_size: -
j_call: TRBJ2-3
cdr3_nt: TGCAGTGCTAGAGTAAGCCCCCCAGATACGCAGTATTTT
cdr3_aa: CSARVSPPDTQYF

v_call: TRBV6-1
d_call: -
clone_size: -
j_call: TRBJ1-5
cdr3_nt: TGTGCCAGCGTCCTGGGCCATCCCAATCAGCCCCAGCATTTT
cdr3_aa: CASVLGHPNQPQHF

v_call: TRBV4-1
d_call: -
clone_size: few
j_call: TRBJ2-7
cdr3_nt: TGCGCCAGCAGCCAGGTTGACAGAAACTACGAGCAGTACTTC
cdr3_aa: CASSQVDRNYEQYF

v_call: TRBV28
d_call: -
clone_size: -
j_call: TRBJ2-7
cdr3_nt: TGTGTCAGCAGAGCCAGTTCCTACGAGCAGTACTTC
cdr3_aa: CVSRASSYEQYF

v_call: TRBV6-5
d_call: -
clone_size: -
j_call: TRBJ2-3
cdr3_nt: TGTGCCAGCAAAAGCTGGGCAGATACGCAGTATTTT
cdr3_aa: CASKSWADTQYF

v_call: TRBV6-1
d_call: -
clone_size: -
j_call: TRBJ1-2
cdr3_nt: TGTGCCAGCAGTGATTCCGCAGGGGTTGGGGGCTACACCTTC
cdr3_aa: CASSDSAGVGGYTF

v_call: TRBV28
d_call: TRBD1
clone_size: -
j_call: TRBJ2-5
cdr3_nt: TGTGCCAGCAGTTTTGCCCAGACAGGGAGAGAGACCCAGTACTTC
cdr3_aa: CASSFAQTGRETQYF

v_call: TRBV7-2
d_call: -
clone_size: once
j_call: TRBJ2-5
cdr3_nt: TGTGCCAGCAGCAGGGGACCGGGGTGGGCTGAGACCCAGTACTTC
cdr3_aa: CASSRGPGWAETQYF

v_call: TRBV20-1
d_call: -
clone_size: few
j_call: TRBJ2-7
cdr3_nt: TGCAGTGCTAAGGGTCCGTCCTACGAGCAGTACTTC
cdr3_aa: CSAKGPSYEQYF

v_call: TRBV7-9
d_call: TRBD1
clone_size: -
j_call: TRBJ2-1
cdr3_nt: TGTGCCAGCAGCTTCGGGCAGGGGGCGCTTGTTGAGCAGTTCTTC
cdr3_aa: CASSFGQGALVEQFF

v_call: TRBV27
d_call: TRBD1
clone_size: few
j_call: TRBJ2-6
cdr3_nt: TGTGCCAGCAGTCCTGGGACAGGGTTGGGGGCCAACGTCCTGACTTTC
cdr3_aa: CASSPGTGLGANVLTF

v_call: TRBV6-1
d_call: TRBD2
clone_size: -
j_call: TRBJ2-1
cdr3_nt: TGTGCCAGCCGTTTACCAGCGGGAAAGGGTAACGATGAGCAGTTCTTC
cdr3_aa: CASRLPAGKGNDEQFF

v_call: TRBV12-3/TRBV12-4
d_call: TRBD2
clone_size: -
j_call: TRBJ2-1
cdr3_nt: TGTGCCAGCAGGGGTGGGACTAGCGGAACCTACAATGAGCAGTTCTTC
cdr3_aa: CASRGGTSGTYNEQFF

v_call: TRBV6-6
d_call: -
clone_size: -
j_call: TRBJ2-7
cdr3_nt: TGTGCCAGCAGTCCAGTGAAAGGGCAGCGGGACAACGAGCAGTACTTC
cdr3_aa: CASSPVKGQRDNEQYF

v_call: TRBV29-1
d_call: -
clone_size: few
j_call: TRBJ2-1
cdr3_nt: TGCAGCGTTGAAGGGAGTGGCAGACTCTCCTACAATGAGCAGTTCTTC
cdr3_aa: CSVEGSGRLSYNEQFF

v_call: TRBV19
d_call: TRBD1
clone_size: -
j_call: TRBJ2-7
cdr3_nt: TGTGCCAGTAGCGACACTGGGACAGGGGTTCAGTACTTC
cdr3_aa: CASSDTGTGVQYF

v_call: TRBV4-1
d_call: TRBD2
clone_size: -
j_call: TRBJ2-2
cdr3_nt: TGCGCCAGCAGCCAAGAACTAGCGGGAGGGCCTATCGGGGAGCTGTTTTTT
cdr3_aa: CASSQELAGGPIGELFF

v_call: TRBV12-3/TRBV12-4
d_call: -
clone_size: -
j_call: TRBJ2-7
cdr3_nt: TGTGCCAGCGGGGCCTGGGCGAATTGGCAGTACTTC
cdr3_aa: CASGAWANWQYF

v_call: TRBV10-3
d_call: -
clone_size: -
j_call: TRBJ2-3
cdr3_nt: TGTGCCATCAGTGAGTCTCCTGTAGATACGCAGTATTTT
cdr3_aa: CAISESPVDTQYF

v_call: TRBV27
d_call: TRBD1
clone_size: -
j_call: TRBJ2-5
cdr3_nt: TGTGCCAGCACCCCAGGTGGGACAGGGGTCCAAGAGACCCAGTACTTC
cdr3_aa: CASTPGGTGVQETQYF

v_call: TRBV10-3
d_call: TRBD2
clone_size: -
j_call: TRBJ2-1
cdr3_nt: TGTGCCATCAGTGAAGTGCGGGAGGCCTACAATGAGCAGTTCTTC
cdr3_aa: CAISEVREAYNEQFF

v_call: TRBV7-8
d_call: TRBD2
clone_size: -
j_call: TRBJ2-7
cdr3_nt: TGTGCCAGCAGCTTTGGGGCGGGAGACGGGACGGGCTACGAGCAGTACTTC
cdr3_aa: CASSFGAGDGTGYEQYF

v_call: TRBV28
d_call: TRBD1
clone_size: few
j_call: TRBJ2-7
cdr3_nt: TGTGCCAGCGGACGGACAGGTTACGGCTACGAGCAGTACTTC
cdr3_aa: CASGRTGYGYEQYF